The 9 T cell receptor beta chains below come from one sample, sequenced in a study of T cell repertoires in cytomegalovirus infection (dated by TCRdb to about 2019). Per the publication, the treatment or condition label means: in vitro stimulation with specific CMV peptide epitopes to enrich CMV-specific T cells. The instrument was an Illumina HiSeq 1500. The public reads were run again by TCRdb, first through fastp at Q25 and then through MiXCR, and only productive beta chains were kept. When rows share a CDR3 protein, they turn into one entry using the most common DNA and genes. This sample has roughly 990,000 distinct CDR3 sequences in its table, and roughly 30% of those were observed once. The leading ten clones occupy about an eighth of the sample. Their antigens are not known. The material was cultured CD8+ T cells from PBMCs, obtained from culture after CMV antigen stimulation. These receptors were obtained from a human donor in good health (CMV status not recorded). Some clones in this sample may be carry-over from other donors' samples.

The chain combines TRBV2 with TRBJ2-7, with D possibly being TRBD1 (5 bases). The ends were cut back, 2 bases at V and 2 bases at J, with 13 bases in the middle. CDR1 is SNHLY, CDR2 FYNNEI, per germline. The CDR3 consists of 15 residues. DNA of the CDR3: TGTGCCAGCAGTGAATTAATCTTAGGGGCCTACGAGCAGTACTTC. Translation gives CASSELILGAYEQYF.

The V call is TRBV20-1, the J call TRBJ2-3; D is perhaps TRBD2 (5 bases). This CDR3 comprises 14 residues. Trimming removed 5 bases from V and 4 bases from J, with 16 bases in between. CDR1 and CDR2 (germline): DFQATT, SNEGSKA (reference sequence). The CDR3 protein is CSAARAGGPDTQYF. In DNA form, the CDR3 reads TGCAGTGCTGCTCGGGCGGGTGGCCCAGATACGCAGTATTTT.

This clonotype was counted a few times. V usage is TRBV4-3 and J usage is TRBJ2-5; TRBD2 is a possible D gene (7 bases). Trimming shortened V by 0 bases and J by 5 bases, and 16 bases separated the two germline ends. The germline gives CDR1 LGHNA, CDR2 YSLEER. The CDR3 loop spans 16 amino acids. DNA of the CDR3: TGCGCCAGCAGCCAAGAAGGGGGGGGAGCAGTGGAGACCCAGTACTTC. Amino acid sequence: CASSQEGGGAVETQYF.

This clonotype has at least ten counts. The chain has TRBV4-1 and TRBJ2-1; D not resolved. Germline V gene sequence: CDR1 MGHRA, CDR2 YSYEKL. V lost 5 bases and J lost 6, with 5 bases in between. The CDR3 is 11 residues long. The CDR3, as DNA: TGCGCCAGCAGCGGCATCAATGAGCAGTTCTTC. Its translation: CASSGINEQFF.

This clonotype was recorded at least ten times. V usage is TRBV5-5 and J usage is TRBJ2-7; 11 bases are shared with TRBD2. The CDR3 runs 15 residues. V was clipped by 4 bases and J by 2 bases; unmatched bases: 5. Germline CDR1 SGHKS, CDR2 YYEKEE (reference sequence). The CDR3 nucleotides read TGTGCCAGCAGCCTCGGGACTAGCGGACCCTACGAGCAGTACTTC. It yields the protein CASSLGTSGPYEQYF.

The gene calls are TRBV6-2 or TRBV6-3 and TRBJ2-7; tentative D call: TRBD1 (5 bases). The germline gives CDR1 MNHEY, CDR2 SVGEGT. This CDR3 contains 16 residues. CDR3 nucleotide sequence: TGTGCCAGCAGTGACTCGAGGACGCAGGGCTTTCACGAGCAGTACGTC. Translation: CASSDSRTQGFHEQYV.

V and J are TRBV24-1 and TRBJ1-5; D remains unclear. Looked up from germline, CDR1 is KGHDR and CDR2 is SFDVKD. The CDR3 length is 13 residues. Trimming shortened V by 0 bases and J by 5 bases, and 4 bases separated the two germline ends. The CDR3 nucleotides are TGTGCCACCAGTGATTTGAAGGATCAGCCCCAGCATTTT. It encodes CATSDLKDQPQHF.

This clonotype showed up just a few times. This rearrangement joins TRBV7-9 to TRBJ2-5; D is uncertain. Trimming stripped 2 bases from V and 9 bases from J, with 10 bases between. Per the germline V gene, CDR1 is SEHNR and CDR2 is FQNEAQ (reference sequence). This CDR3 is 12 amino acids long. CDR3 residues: CASSLSTVAQYF. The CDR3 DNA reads TGTGCCAGCAGCTTAAGCACAGTTGCCCAGTACTTC.

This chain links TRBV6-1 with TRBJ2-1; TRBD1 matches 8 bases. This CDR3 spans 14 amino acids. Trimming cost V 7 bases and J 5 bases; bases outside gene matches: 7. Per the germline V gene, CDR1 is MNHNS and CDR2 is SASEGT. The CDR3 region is CASTHRGANNEQFF. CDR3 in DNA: TGTGCCAGCACCCACAGGGGGGCAAACAATGAGCAGTTCTTC.